The next 18 T cell receptor beta chains were all read from a single sample in a study of blood T cell repertoires in COVID-19. Clones were read by immunoSEQ multiplex PCR, and TCRdb kept only the in-frame ones, dropping some. Found here are over 250,000 clones, approximately 90% of them singletons; the top ten hold about 0.99%. Sequences were obtained from peripheral blood. These receptors all come from a woman between 40 and 50 years old who had recovered from COVID-19.

V usage is TRBV30 and J usage is TRBJ2-3; 8 nucleotides agree with TRBD2. This CDR3 has 15 amino acids. The germline V gene has CDR1 GTSNPN and CDR2 SVGIG (reference sequence). With V trimmed by 4 bases and J by 4 bases, 10 bases remained unmatched. CDR3 in amino acids: CAWTGGRAGADTQYF. The CDR3 region has the DNA TGTGCCTGGACCGGGGGACGAGCGGGAGCAGATACGCAGTATTTT. The full variable domain, in which reference TRBV30 and TRBJ2-3 provide the parts outside the CDR3, is SQTIHQWPATLVQPVGSPLSLECTVEGTSNPNLYWYRQAAGRGLQLLFYSVGIGQISSEVPQNLSASRPQDRQFILSSKKLLLSDSGFYLCAWTGGRAGADTQYFGPGTRLTVL.

This chain links TRBV3-1 (or the pseudogene TRBV3-2) with TRBJ1-3; D not certain. Germline V gene lookup returns CDR1 LGHDT and CDR2 YNNKEL (reference sequence). The CDR3 is 16 amino acids. V was shortened by 1 base and J by 1 base, with 11 bases between the two germline ends. CDR3 DNA sequence: TGTGCCAGCAGCCAAGGGCTTCCCTCTTCTGGAAACACCATATATTTT. Translating gives CASSQGLPSSGNTIYF.

V and J are TRBV5-6 and TRBJ2-5; 8 nucleotides agree with TRBD2. The CDR3 consists of 18 residues. V trimming: 4 bases; J trimming: 2 bases; junction bases outside the gene matches: 16. The V gene's germline CDR1 is SGHDT and CDR2 YYEEEE. The CDR3 nucleotides read TGTGCCAGCAGCCTCGGGGTGGCGGGAGGCCCGGTACAAGAGACCCAGTACTTC. Residues: CASSLGVAGGPVQETQYF.

The rearrangement uses TRBV7-2 and TRBJ1-3; D is undetermined. This CDR3 is 17 amino acids long. V was trimmed by 1 base and J by 0 bases, leaving 13 bases between them. Looked up from germline, CDR1 is SGHTA and CDR2 is FQGNSA. The CDR3 region is CASSLGGGWRSGNTIYF. The CDR3 DNA sequence: TGTGCCAGCAGCTTAGGAGGTGGCTGGCGCTCTGGAAACACCATATATTTT.

The chain couples TRBV30 to TRBJ2-7; TRBD2 might be the D (6 bases). The CDR3 covers 16 residues. V lost 2 bases and J lost 0, with 17 bases in between. The germline V gene has CDR1 GTSNPN and CDR2 SVGIG (reference sequence). This CDR3 reads CAWSPPPGGHSYEQYF. CDR3 coding DNA: TGTGCCTGGAGTCCACCCCCCGGAGGGCACTCCTACGAGCAGTACTTC.

The chain carries TRBV9 and TRBJ1-6; unclear D gene. Per germline, CDR1 SGDLS and CDR2 YYNGEE. V lost 0 bases to trimming and J lost 6 bases, with 7 bases between them. The CDR3 covers 14 residues. The CDR3 reads CASSVARFNSPLHF. The DNA of the CDR3 is TGTGCCAGCAGCGTAGCCAGGTTTAATTCACCCCTCCACTTT.

This clone was counted a single time. The chain couples TRBV5-1 to TRBJ2-7, with 9 bases that match TRBD1. Germline V CDR1 and CDR2: SGHRS, YFSETQ. The CDR3 runs 12 residues. V trimming: 4 bases; J trimming: 6 bases; junction bases outside the gene matches: 2. CDR3 sequence (DNA): TGCGCCAGCAGCGGGACAGGGCTCGAGCAGTACTTC. Translation: CASSGTGLEQYF. Looking up the rest from reference TRBV5-1 and TRBJ2-7 gives the full variable domain: KAGVTQTPRYLIKTRGQQVTLSCSPISGHRSVSWYQQTPGQGLQFLFEYFSETQRNKGNFPGRFSGRQFSNSRSEMNVSTLELGDSALYLCASSGTGLEQYFGPGTRLTVT.

The CDR3, as DNA: TGTGCCAGCAGTCCGGGCGGACAGGGGGAGTTAGGCGGGGAGCTGTTTTTT. This encodes CASSPGGQGELGGELFF. The J gene is TRBJ2-2, the V gene TRBV28; 10 nucleotides line up with TRBD1. The junction had 13 bases not matched to a gene; V was cut back by 5 bases and J by 7 bases. The length of the CDR3 is 17 residues. Looked up from germline, CDR1 is MDHEN and CDR2 is SYDVKM.

The table lists this clone with a few counts. The V and J genes are TRBV6-1 and TRBJ2-3, with D possibly TRBD2 on 6 matching bases. CDR3 length equals 14 residues. Trimming pared 10 bases from V and 4 bases from J, leaving 18 bases between. Per germline, CDR1 MNHNS and CDR2 SASEGT. CDR3: CATAGGTPSDTQYF. CDR3 bases: TGTGCCACGGCTGGGGGGACCCCCTCAGATACGCAGTATTTT.

The rearrangement links TRBV2 to TRBJ1-5; D gene uncertain. The germline V gene has CDR1 SNHLY and CDR2 FYNNEI. The V and J ends lost 5 bases and 7 bases respectively, with 12 bases between them. The CDR3 length is 13 residues. As DNA, the CDR3 is TGTGCCAGCAGTCCGACTAGCGGGCAGCCCCAGCATTTT. It specifies CASSPTSGQPQHF.

The genes are TRBV29-1 and TRBJ1-3; a possible D gene is TRBD1 (6 bases). Trimming shortened V by 6 bases and J by 7 bases, and 16 bases separated the two germline ends. The CDR3 covers 13 residues. Germline V gene data show CDR1 as SQVTM and CDR2 as ANQGSEA. The CDR3 region has the DNA TGCAGCGTGAGCGGGACACTTCCCAACACCATATATTTT. It is translated as CSVSGTLPNTIYF.

The chain uses TRBV7-3 and TRBJ1-1, with D perhaps matching TRBD1 (5 bases). Per germline, CDR1 SGHTA and CDR2 FQGTGA. Deletions cut 5 bases from V and 0 bases from J, with 13 bases between. This CDR3 region has 15 residues. CDR3 amino acids: CASSAGRTMNTEAFF. The CDR3 DNA sequence: TGTGCCAGCAGCGCGGGGCGGACCATGAACACTGAAGCTTTCTTT.

Comments on this clone: The sample carries other DNA sequences with the same CDR3. The V gene is TRBV7-2, the J gene TRBJ2-5, with D maybe TRBD2 (7 bases). From germline, CDR1 is SGHTA and CDR2 FQGNSA. V lost 1 base to trimming and J lost 2 bases, with 11 bases between them. CDR3 length equals 15 residues. In DNA, the CDR3 is TGTGCCAGCAGCTTAGGTGGGAGGGGGCAAGAGACCCAGTACTTC. Protein sequence: CASSLGGRGQETQYF. Variable domain in full (rest from reference TRBV7-2 and TRBJ2-5): GAGVSQSPSNKVTEKGKDVELRCDPISGHTALYWYRQSLGQGLEFLIYFQGNSAPDKSGLPSDRFSAERTGGSVSTLTIQRTQQEDSAVYLCASSLGGRGQETQYFGPGTRLLVL.

The chain has TRBV7-2 and TRBJ1-4; D is undetermined. The ends were cut back, 1 base at V and 7 bases at J, with 16 bases in the middle. Germline CDR1 and CDR2: SGHTA and FQGNSA. This CDR3 comprises 16 residues. Here the CDR3 DNA reads TGTGCCAGCAGCTTAGTGGGTACGGGGTTGGGTGAAAAACTGTTTTTT. It encodes CASSLVGTGLGEKLFF.

This chain joins TRBV6-2 or TRBV6-3 and TRBJ2-1, with 13 bases lining up with TRBD2. The V gene's germline CDR1 is MNHEY and CDR2 SVGEGT. CDR3 size: 20 residues. Trimming removed 2 bases from V and 10 bases from J; junction bases left unmatched: 20. Here the CDR3 reads CASSYPQGLAGFPGDWEQFF. CDR3 in DNA: TGTGCCAGCAGTTACCCCCAGGGACTAGCGGGATTTCCGGGGGATTGGGAGCAGTTCTTC.

This chain joins TRBV9 and TRBJ2-3; 7 nucleotides match TRBD2. The CDR3 runs to 15 residues. The V gene's germline CDR1 is SGDLS and CDR2 YYNGEE. The V gene end was trimmed by 3 bases and the J gene end by 7 bases; junction bases not matched to a gene: 11. This chain's CDR3 is CASSAYGTTVHTQYF. The CDR3 DNA reads as TGTGCCAGCAGCGCCTATGGGACTACCGTACATACGCAGTATTTT.

The chain uses TRBV6-2 or TRBV6-3 and TRBJ1-2; 8 nucleotides match TRBD1. The J segment lost 3 bases and the V segment lost 2 bases, leaving 5 bases of the junction unmatched. Germline V gives CDR1 MNHEY, CDR2 SVGEGT. The CDR3 is made up of 15 amino acids. This CDR3 is CASSYAGQAYYGYTF. CDR3 bases: TGTGCCAGCAGTTACGCGGGACAGGCCTACTATGGCTACACCTTC.

This sequence joins TRBV5-1 and TRBJ2-6; D gene uncertain. CDR1 and CDR2 (germline): SGHRS, YFSETQ. The CDR3 runs 15 residues. The ends were cut back, 0 bases at V and 3 bases at J, with 7 bases in the middle. CDR3 coding DNA: TGCGCCAGCAGCTTGGGTACCGGTGGGGCCAACGTCCTGACTTTC. The encoded protein is CASSLGTGGANVLTF.